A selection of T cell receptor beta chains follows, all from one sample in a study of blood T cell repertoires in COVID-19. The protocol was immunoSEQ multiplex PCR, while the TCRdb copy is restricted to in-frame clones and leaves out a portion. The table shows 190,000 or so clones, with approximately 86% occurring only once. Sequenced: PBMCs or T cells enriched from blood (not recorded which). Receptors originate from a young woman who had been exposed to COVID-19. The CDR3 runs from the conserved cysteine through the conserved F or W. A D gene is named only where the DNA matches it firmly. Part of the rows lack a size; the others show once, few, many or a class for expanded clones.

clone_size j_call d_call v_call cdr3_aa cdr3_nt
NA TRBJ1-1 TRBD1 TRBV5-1 CASSAGTGMNTEAFF TGCGCCAGCAGCGCCGGGACAGGGATGAACACTGAAGCTTTCTTT
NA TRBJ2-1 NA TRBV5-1 CASSLVGGSEEQFF TGCGCCAGCAGCTTGGTGGGGGGATCGGAAGAGCAGTTCTTC
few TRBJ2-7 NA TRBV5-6 CASSLIDRKIHEQYF TGTGCCAGCAGCCTCATTGACAGGAAAATCCACGAGCAGTACTTC
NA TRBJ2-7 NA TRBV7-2 CASSVQAKGYEQYF TGTGCCAGCAGCGTACAGGCTAAGGGCTACGAGCAGTACTTC
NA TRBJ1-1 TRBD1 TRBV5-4 CASSATTTGRSEAFF TGTGCCAGCAGCGCTACAACGACAGGGCGGTCTGAAGCTTTCTTT
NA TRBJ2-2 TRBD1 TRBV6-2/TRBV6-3 CASSDGQGGTGELFF TGTGCCAGCAGTGACGGACAGGGTGGGACCGGGGAGCTGTTTTTT
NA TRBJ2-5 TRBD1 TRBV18 CASSAAEGAQETQYF TGTGCCAGCTCTGCAGCCGAGGGGGCCCAAGAGACCCAGTACTTC
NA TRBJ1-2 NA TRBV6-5 CASSRLDRSYGYTF TGTGCCAGCAGTCGCCTAGACAGGTCCTATGGCTACACCTTC
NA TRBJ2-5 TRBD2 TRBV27 CASGPSGAITAGETQYF TGTGCCAGCGGTCCTAGCGGGGCCATCACGGCGGGAGAGACCCAGTACTTC
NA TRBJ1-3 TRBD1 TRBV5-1 CASSLGGTGEGNTIYF TGCGCCAGCAGCTTGGGCGGGACAGGGGAAGGAAACACCATATATTTT
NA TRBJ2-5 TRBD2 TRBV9 CASSVAPLTKFSGVETQYF TGTGCCAGCAGCGTAGCTCCGTTGACAAAATTTAGCGGGGTCGAGACCCAGTACTTC
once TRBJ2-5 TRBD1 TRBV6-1 CASSEGQGAGETQYF TGTGCCAGCAGTGAAGGCCAGGGGGCAGGGGAGACCCAGTACTTC
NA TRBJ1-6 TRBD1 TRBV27 CASSPGQGVKNSPLHF TGTGCCAGCAGTCCCGGACAGGGGGTCAAAAATTCACCCCTCCACTTT
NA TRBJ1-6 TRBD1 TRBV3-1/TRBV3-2 CASSLGTGGSPLHF TGTGCCAGCAGCCTCGGGACAGGGGGATCACCCCTCCACTTT
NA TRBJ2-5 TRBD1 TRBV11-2 CASSRRQGPIQETQYF TGTGCCAGCAGCCGTAGACAGGGCCCGATCCAAGAGACCCAGTACTTC
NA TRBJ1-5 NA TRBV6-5 CASSYPGGVRDQPQHF TGTGCCAGCAGTTACCCTGGGGGGGTTCGAGATCAGCCCCAGCATTTT
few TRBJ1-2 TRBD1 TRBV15 CATSILGQGMGFGYTF TGTGCCACCAGCATCCTCGGACAGGGAATGGGATTCGGCTACACCTTC
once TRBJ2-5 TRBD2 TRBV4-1 CASSRGLAGSQETQYF TGCGCCAGCAGCCGGGGACTAGCGGGGTCTCAAGAGACCCAGTACTTC
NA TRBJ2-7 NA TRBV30 CAWRVPGISYEQYF TGTGCCTGGAGGGTACCCGGGATCTCCTACGAGCAGTACTTC
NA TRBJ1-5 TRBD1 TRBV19 CASSIQTGMVSNQPQHF TGTGCCAGTAGTATCCAGACAGGGATGGTTAGCAATCAGCCCCAGCATTTT
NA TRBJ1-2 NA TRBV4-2 CASSQDVGGADYGYTF TGTGCCAGCAGCCAAGATGTCGGAGGGGCTGACTATGGCTACACCTTC
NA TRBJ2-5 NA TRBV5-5 CASSSSGSREEETQYF TGTGCCAGCAGCTCGTCCGGCTCCCGAGAGGAAGAGACCCAGTACTTC
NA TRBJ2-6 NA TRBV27 CASKVGGSGANVLTF TGTGCCAGCAAGGTGGGAGGCTCTGGGGCCAACGTCCTGACTTTC
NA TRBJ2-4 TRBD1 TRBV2 CASSPGQGINIQYF TGTGCCAGCAGCCCCGGACAGGGGATAAACATTCAGTACTTC
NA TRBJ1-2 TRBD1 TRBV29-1 CSVEAGQGGGNYGYTF TGCAGCGTTGAAGCGGGACAGGGTGGAGGGAACTATGGCTACACCTTC
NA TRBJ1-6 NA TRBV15 CATSRDRTSGSPLHF TGTGCCACCAGCAGAGATCGCACCTCCGGTTCACCCCTCCACTTT
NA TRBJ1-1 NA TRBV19 CASSPGVSAEAFF TGTGCCAGTAGTCCCGGGGTTAGTGCTGAAGCTTTCTTT
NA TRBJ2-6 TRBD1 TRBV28 CASSLMTGSSGANVLTF TGTGCCAGCAGTTTAATGACAGGGAGCTCTGGGGCCAACGTCCTGACTTTC
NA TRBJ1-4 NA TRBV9 CASSHSGVNEKLFF TGTGCCAGCAGCCACAGCGGGGTCAATGAAAAACTGTTTTTT
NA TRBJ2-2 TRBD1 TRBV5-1 CASSFGQGGTGELFF TGCGCCAGCAGCTTCGGACAGGGCGGCACCGGGGAGCTGTTTTTT
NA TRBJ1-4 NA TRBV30 CAWSVRGVGEKLFF TGTGCCTGGAGTGTACGAGGTGTGGGTGAAAAACTGTTTTTT
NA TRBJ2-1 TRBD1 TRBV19 CASSIYWDSVNEQFF TGTGCCAGTAGTATTTATTGGGACAGCGTCAATGAGCAGTTCTTC
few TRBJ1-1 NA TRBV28 CASSLLSPRGGTSFF TGTGCCAGCAGTTTATTATCCCCCCGCGGGGGGACCTCTTTCTTT
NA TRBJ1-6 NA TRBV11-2 CASREVGGSPLHF TGTGCCAGCAGGGAGGTTGGGGGGTCACCCCTCCACTTT
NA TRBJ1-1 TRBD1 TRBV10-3 CAISADRGADTEAFF TGTGCCATCAGTGCGGACAGGGGCGCGGACACTGAAGCTTTCTTT
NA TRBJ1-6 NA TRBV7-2 CASSLKPSPTYPLHF TGTGCCAGCAGCTTAAAGCCCTCCCCTACCTACCCCCTCCACTTT
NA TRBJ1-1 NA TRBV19 CASSINGQNTEAFF TGTGCCAGTAGTATCAACGGACAGAACACTGAAGCTTTCTTT
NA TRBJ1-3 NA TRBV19 CASSTSGSSGNTIYF TGTGCCAGTAGCACCTCGGGGAGCTCTGGAAACACCATATATTTT
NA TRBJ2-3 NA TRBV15 CATSDPASSTDTQYF TGTGCCACCAGCGACCCAGCGTCTAGCACAGATACGCAGTATTTT
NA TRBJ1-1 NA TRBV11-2 CASSLDLGVTEAFF TGTGCCAGCAGCTTAGATCTCGGGGTTACTGAAGCTTTCTTT
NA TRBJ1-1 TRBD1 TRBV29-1 CSVAGGGETEAFF TGCAGCGTTGCCGGAGGGGGCGAGACTGAAGCTTTCTTT
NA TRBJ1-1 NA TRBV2 CASSEWEVTEAFF TGTGCCAGCAGTGAATGGGAGGTCACTGAAGCTTTCTTT
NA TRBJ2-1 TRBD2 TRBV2 CASSVDSGTSGGSPRDEQFF TGTGCCAGCAGTGTAGACTCCGGGACTAGCGGGGGCTCCCCACGGGATGAGCAGTTCTTC
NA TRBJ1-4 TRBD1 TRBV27 CASSPGQGANEKLFF TGTGCCAGCAGTCCCGGACAGGGGGCTAATGAAAAACTGTTTTTT
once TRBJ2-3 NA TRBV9 CASSPPGGTDTQYF TGTGCCAGCAGCCCACCGGGGGGCACAGATACGCAGTATTTT
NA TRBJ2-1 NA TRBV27 CASSRLQGGEQFF TGTGCCAGCAGCCGCCTCCAGGGGGGTGAGCAGTTCTTC
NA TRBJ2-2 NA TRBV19 CASSIGGGTGELFF TGTGCCAGTAGTATAGGAGGAGGGACCGGGGAGCTGTTTTTT
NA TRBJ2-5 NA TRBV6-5 CASSPTGMETQYF TGTGCCAGCAGCCCGACAGGCATGGAGACCCAGTACTTC